The following is a T cell receptor beta chain sequence with its context. What it binds is not known. The data originate from a study of cytomegalovirus exposure and HLA in healthy donors. Study as a whole: Findings of an earlier analysis included 90 million to 120 million unique TCR beta sequences from 200 million or so T cells. General study points: A link between a missense DCLRE1C variant and TCR beta V- and J-gene trimming emerged from a later analysis. Roughly 170 TCR beta chains were listed as cytomegalovirus-associated.

The CDR3 loop spans 15 amino acids. Germline assignment: CDR1 MNHNS and CDR2 SASEGT. Trimming left V 7 bases short and J 2 bases short, with 15 bases between. The PCR had 60 Vbeta and 13 Jbeta primers. Some clones are missing from TCRdb's copy, which holds only in-frame ones; the method was immunoSEQ multiplex PCR. Of 87,000 or so clones listed, less than 10% are singletons. Those who donated were healthy bone marrow donors. The genes are TRBV6-1 and TRBJ1-5; D might be TRBD1 (6 bases). Specimen: PBMCs. The origin of this receptor is a man aged 45-60 years in good health and CMV-seronegative. CDR3: CASTGGGRGNQPQHF. The CDR3 region has the DNA TGTGCCAGCACGGGGGGCGGAAGAGGCAATCAGCCCCAGCATTTT.